Below, 7 T cell receptor beta chains from the same sample are listed, as sequenced in a study of regulatory T cells in long-lasting Graves disease. Regarding time point: newly diagnosed GD, antithyroid drugs for less than 3 months. The TCR library was made from RNA that had been extracted from PBMCs in TRIzol. Both iRepertoire HTBI primers and Arm-PCR of CDR3 regions were used to build the TCR beta libraries. Each CDR3 protein is one row after TCRdb ran MiXCR on the multiplex PCR reads. The table shows 410,000 or so distinct CDR3 sequences, with under 15% occurring only once. These data were likewise used in another study, on T cells in Graves' hyperthyroidism and ophthalmopathy.

Sequencing used peripheral blood mononuclear cells (PBMCs), obtained at new diagnosis, from a patient treated with antithyroid drugs. These receptors were obtained from a woman aged 25 to 39 with Graves disease.

This clonotype was counted only a few times. The chain carries TRBV12-3 or TRBV12-4 and TRBJ1-1, with no clear D. The CDR3 sequence is 16 residues long. V was trimmed by 6 bases and J by 2 bases, leaving 19 bases between them. The DNA of the CDR3 is TGTGCCAGCAGCAAACCATCACCCAGAGGTAACACTGAAGCTTTCTTT. It encodes CASSKPSPRGNTEAFF.

This clonotype came up a few times. This rearrangement joins TRBV4-1 to TRBJ2-7; 8 bases fit TRBD1. The germline CDR1 and CDR2 sequences are MGHRA and YSYEKL. Losses at the gene ends were 1 base for V and 5 bases for J; bases not matched to a gene: 4. The CDR3 contains 14 residues. For the CDR3, the DNA is TGCGCCAGCAGCCAAGCCGACAGGGGCGACGAGCAGTACTTC. Protein sequence: CASSQADRGDEQYF.

The V and J genes are TRBV9 and TRBJ1-1; unclear D gene. This CDR3 has 14 residues. Germline values: CDR1 SGDLS, CDR2 YYNGEE. V was shortened by 0 bases and J by 4 bases, with 10 bases between the two germline ends. CDR3 amino acids: CASSVGEGGTEAFF. The CDR3 nucleotides read TGTGCCAGCAGCGTAGGTGAGGGTGGCACTGAAGCTTTCTTT. The full variable domain, with the rest looked up from reference TRBV9 and TRBJ1-1, is DSGVTQTPKHLITATGQRVTLRCSPRSGDLSVYWYQQSLDQGLQFLIQYYNGEERAKGNILERFSAQQFPDLHSELNLSSLELGDSALYFCASSVGEGGTEAFFGQGTRLTVV.

This clonotype was observed a handful of times. V and J are TRBV3-1 and TRBJ2-5; unclear D gene. The length of the CDR3 is 13 residues. Germline V gene data show CDR1 as LGHDT and CDR2 as YNNKEL (reference sequence). V shed 2 bases and J shed 5 bases, with 9 bases lying between them. This CDR3 is CASSQNPGETQYF. The CDR3 nucleotides are TGTGCCAGCAGCCAAAACCCCGGGGAGACCCAGTACTTC.

This clonotype has at least ten counts. The CDR3: CASSEWLAGGQETQYF. The CDR3 nucleotides are TGTGCCAGCAGTGAATGGCTAGCGGGAGGCCAAGAGACCCAGTACTTC. The chain employs TRBV25-1 and TRBJ2-5; TRBD2 aligns across 11 bases. Germline V gene sequence: CDR1 MGHDK, CDR2 SYGVNS. V gave up 1 base and J gave up 1 base; unmatched junction bases: 2. The CDR3 is made up of 16 amino acids.

This clonotype was detected many times. The rearrangement joins TRBV20-1 to TRBJ2-7; D is undetermined. Trimming stripped 0 bases from V and 1 base from J, with 22 bases between. The germline gives CDR1 DFQATT, CDR2 SNEGSKA (reference sequence). The CDR3 is made up of 18 amino acids. The CDR3 protein is CSARDQGRPTGLSYEQYF. The CDR3 region has the DNA TGCAGTGCTAGAGATCAAGGCAGGCCAACTGGGCTATCCTACGAGCAGTACTTC.

This clonotype was observed at least ten times. The chain carries TRBV2 and TRBJ2-7, with 14 bases lining up with TRBD2. Trimming at V came to 4 bases and at J to 5 bases, leaving 4 bases not matched to a gene. This CDR3 spans 15 amino acids. Germline CDR1 is SNHLY and CDR2 is FYNNEI. The CDR3 nucleotides are TGTGCCAGCAGTGGACTAGCGGGAGGGCCCCACGAGCAGTACTTC. Translated, it gives CASSGLAGGPHEQYF.